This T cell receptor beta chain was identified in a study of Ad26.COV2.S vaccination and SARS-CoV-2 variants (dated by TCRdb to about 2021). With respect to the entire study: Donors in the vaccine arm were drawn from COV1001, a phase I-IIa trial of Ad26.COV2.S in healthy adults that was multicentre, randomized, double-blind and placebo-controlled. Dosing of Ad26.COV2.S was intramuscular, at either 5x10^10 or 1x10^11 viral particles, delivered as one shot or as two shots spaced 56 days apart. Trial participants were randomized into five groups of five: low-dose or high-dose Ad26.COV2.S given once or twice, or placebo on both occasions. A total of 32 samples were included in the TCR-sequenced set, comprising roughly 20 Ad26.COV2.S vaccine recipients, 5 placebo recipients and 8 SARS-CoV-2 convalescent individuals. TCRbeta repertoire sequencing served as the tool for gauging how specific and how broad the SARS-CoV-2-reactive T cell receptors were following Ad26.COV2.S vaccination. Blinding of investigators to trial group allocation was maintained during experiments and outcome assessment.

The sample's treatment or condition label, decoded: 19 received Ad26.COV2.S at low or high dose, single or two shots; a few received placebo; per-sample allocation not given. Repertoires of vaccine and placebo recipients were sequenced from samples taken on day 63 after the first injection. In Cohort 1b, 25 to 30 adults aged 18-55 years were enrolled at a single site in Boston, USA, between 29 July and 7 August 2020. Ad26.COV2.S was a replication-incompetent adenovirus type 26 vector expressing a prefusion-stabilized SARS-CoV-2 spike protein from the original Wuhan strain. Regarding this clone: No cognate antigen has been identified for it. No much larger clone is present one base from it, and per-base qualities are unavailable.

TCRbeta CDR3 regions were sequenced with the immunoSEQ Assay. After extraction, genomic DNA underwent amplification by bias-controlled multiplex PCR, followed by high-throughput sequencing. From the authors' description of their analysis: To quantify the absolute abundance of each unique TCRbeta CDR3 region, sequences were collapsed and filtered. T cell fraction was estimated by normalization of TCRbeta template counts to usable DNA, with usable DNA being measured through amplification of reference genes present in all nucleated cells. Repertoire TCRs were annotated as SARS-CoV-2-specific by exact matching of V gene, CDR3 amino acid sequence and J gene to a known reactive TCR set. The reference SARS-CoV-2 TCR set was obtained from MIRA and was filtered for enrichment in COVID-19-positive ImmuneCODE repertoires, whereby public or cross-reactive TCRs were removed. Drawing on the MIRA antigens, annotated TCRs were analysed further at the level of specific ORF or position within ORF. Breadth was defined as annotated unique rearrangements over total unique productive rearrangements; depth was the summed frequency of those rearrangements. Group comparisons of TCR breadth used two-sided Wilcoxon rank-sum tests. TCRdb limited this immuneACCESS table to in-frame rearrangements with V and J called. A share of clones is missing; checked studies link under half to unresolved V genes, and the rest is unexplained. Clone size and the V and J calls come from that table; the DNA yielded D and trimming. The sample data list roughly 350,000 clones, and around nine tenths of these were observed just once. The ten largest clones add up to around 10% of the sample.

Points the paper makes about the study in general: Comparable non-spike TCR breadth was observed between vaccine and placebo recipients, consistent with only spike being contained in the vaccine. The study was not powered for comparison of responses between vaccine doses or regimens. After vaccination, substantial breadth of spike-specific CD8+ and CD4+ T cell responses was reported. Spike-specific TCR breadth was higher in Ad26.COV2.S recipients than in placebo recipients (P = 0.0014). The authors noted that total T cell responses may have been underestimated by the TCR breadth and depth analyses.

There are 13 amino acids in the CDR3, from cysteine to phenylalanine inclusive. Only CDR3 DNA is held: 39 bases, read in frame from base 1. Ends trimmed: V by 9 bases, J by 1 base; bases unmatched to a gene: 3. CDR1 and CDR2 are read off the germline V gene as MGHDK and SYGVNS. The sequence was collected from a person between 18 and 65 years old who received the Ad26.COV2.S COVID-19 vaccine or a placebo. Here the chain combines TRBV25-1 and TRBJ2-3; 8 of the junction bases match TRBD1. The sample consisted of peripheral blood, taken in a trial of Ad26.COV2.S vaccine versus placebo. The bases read TGTGCCAGGGGACAGGATTGCACAGATACGCAGTATTTT. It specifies CARGQDCTDTQYF.